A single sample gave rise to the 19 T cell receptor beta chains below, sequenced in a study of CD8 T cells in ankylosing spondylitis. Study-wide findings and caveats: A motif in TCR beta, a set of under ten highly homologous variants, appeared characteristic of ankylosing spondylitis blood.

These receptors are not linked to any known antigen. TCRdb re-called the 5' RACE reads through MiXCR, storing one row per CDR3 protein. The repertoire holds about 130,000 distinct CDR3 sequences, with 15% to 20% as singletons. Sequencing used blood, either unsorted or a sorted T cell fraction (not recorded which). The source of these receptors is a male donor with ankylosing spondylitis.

CDR3 region: CASSKAADYGYTF. The CDR3 nucleotides are TGTGCCAGCTCAAAGGCGGCAGACTATGGCTACACCTTC. The V gene is TRBV12-3 or TRBV12-4, the J gene TRBJ1-2; unclear D gene. The CDR3 consists of 13 residues. Between the trimmed V and J ends, which lost 8 bases and 3 bases, there was a span of 13 bases.

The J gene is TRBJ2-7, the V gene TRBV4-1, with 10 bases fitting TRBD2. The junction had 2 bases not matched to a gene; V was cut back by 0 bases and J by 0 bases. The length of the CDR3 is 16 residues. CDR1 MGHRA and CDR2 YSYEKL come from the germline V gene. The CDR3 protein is CASSQEASGSSYEQYF. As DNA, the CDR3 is TGCGCCAGCAGCCAAGAGGCTAGCGGGAGCTCCTACGAGCAGTACTTC.

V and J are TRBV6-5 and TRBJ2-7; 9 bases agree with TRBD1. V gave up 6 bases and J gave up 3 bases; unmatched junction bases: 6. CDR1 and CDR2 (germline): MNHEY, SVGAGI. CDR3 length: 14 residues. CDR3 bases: TGTGCCAGCAGCACTCGGACAGGGGTCTACGAGCAGTACTTC. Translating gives CASSTRTGVYEQYF.

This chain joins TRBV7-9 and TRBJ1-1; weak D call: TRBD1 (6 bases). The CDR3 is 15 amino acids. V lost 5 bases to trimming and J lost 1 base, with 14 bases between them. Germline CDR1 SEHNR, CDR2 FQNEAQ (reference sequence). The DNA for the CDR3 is TGTGCCAGCAGCCCCTGGGGGCAGGAGAACACTGAAGCTTTCTTT. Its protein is CASSPWGQENTEAFF.

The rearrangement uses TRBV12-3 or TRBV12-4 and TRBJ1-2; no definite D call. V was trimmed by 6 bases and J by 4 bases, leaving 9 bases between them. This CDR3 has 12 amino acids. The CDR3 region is CASRGIAYGYTF. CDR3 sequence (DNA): TGTGCCAGCAGGGGGATTGCCTATGGCTACACCTTC.

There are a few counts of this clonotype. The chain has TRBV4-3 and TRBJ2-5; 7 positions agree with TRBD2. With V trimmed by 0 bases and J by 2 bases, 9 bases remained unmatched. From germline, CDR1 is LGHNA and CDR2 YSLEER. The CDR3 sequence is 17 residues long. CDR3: CASSQDYPSGGQETQYF. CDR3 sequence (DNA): TGCGCCAGCAGCCAAGATTACCCTAGCGGAGGACAAGAGACCCAGTACTTC.

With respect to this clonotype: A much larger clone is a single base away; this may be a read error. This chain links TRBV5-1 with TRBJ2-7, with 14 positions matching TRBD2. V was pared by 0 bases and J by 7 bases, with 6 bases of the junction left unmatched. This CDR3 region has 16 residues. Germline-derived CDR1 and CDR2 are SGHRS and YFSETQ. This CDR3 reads CASSLEGTSGSREQYF. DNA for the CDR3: TGCGCCAGCAGCTTGGAAGGGACTAGCGGGAGTCGGGAGCAGTACTTC.

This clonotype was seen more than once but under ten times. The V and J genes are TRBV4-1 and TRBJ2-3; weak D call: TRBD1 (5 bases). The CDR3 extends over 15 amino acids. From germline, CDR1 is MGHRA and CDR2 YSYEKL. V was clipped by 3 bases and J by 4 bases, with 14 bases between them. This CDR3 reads CASSQESRGADTQYF. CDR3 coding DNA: TGCGCCAGCAGCCAGGAATCAAGGGGCGCAGATACGCAGTATTTT.

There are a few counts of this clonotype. CDR3 region: CASSPQTPREGYTF. In DNA form, the CDR3 reads TGTGCCAGCAGTCCGCAGACCCCAAGGGAGGGCTACACCTTC. The chain carries TRBV27 and TRBJ1-2; D is unresolved. The germline CDR1 and CDR2 sequences are MNHEY and SMNVEV (reference sequence). The V gene lost 5 bases and the J gene lost 8 bases, with 18 bases spanning the gap. The CDR3 has 14 amino acids.

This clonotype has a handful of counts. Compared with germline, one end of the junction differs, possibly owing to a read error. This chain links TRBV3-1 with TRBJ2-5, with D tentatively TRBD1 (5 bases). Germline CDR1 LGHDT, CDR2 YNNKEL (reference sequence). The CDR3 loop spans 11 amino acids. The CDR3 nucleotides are TGTGCCAGCAGCGAAGACAGTGCTTGGTACTTC. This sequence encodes CASSEDSAWYF.

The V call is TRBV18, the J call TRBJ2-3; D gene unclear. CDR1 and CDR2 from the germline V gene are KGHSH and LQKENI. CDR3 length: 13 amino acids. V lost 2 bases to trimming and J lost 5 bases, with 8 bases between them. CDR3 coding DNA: TGTGCCAGCTCACCAGAGCACGAAGATACGCAGTATTTT. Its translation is CASSPEHEDTQYF.

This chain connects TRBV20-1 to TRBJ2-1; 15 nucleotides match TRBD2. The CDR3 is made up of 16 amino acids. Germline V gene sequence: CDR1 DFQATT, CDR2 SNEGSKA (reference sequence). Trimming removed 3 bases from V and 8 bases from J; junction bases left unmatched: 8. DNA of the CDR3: TGCAGTGCTAGTCCACCCGGGACTAGCGGGAGGTATGAGCAGTTCTTC. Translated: CSASPPGTSGRYEQFF.

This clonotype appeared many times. Here the CDR3 DNA reads TGTGCCAGCAGCCAATTATCATATTCAGGCGGAATGAACTACAATGAGCAGTTCTTC. It encodes CASSQLSYSGGMNYNEQFF. The chain has TRBV14 and TRBJ2-1; no firm D call. V shed 2 bases and J shed 3 bases, with 23 bases lying between them. The CDR3 is made up of 19 amino acids. Germline lookup yields CDR1 SGHDN and CDR2 FVKESK.

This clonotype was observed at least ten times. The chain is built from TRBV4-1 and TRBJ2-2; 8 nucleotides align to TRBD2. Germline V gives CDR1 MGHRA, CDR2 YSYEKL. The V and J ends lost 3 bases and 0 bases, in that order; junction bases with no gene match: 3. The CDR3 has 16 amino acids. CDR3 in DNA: TGCGCCAGCAGCCAGTCGGGACTAGCGAACACCGGGGAGCTGTTTTTT. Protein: CASSQSGLANTGELFF.

CDR3 in DNA: TGCGCCAGCAGCTTGCTGAGGGGACGGACTGAAGCTTTCTTT. Amino acids: CASSLLRGRTEAFF. This chain links TRBV5-1 with TRBJ1-1; possible D gene TRBD1, 5 bases. V was shortened by 1 base and J by 5 bases, with 12 bases between the two germline ends. CDR1 and CDR2 from the germline V gene are SGHRS and YFSETQ. The CDR3 length is 14 residues.

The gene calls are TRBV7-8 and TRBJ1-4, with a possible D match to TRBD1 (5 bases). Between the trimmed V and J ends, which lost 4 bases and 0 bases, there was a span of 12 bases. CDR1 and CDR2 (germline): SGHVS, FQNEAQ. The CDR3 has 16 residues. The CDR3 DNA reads TGTGCCAGCAGCTCCGGGGGGTTTGCAACTAATGAAAAACTGTTTTTT. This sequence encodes CASSSGGFATNEKLFF. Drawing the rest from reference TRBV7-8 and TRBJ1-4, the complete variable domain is GAGVSQSPRYKVAKRGQDVALRCDPISGHVSLFWYQQALGQGPEFLTYFQNEAQLDKSGLPSDRFFAERPEGSVSTLKIQRTQQEDSAVYLCASSSGGFATNEKLFFGSGTQLSVL.

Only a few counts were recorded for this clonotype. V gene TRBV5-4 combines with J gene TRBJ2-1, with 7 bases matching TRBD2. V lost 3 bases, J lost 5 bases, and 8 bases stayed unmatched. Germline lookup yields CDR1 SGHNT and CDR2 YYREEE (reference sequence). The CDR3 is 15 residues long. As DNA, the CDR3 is TGTGCCAGCAGCTGGTCACTAGCGCAGAACAATGAGCAGTTCTTC. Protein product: CASSWSLAQNNEQFF.

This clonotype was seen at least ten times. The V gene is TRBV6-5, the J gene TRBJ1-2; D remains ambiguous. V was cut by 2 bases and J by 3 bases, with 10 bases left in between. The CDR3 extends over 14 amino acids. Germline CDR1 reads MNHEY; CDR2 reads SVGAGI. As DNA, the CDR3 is TGTGCCAGCAGTTACGCGAACGGTGACTATGGCTACACCTTC. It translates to CASSYANGDYGYTF.

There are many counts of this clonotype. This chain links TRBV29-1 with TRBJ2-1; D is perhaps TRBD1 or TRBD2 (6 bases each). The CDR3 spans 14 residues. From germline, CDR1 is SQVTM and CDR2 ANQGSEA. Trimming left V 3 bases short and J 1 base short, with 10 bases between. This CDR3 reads CSVDRGRSYNEQFF. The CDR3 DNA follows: TGCAGCGTTGATAGGGGGAGGTCCTACAATGAGCAGTTCTTC.